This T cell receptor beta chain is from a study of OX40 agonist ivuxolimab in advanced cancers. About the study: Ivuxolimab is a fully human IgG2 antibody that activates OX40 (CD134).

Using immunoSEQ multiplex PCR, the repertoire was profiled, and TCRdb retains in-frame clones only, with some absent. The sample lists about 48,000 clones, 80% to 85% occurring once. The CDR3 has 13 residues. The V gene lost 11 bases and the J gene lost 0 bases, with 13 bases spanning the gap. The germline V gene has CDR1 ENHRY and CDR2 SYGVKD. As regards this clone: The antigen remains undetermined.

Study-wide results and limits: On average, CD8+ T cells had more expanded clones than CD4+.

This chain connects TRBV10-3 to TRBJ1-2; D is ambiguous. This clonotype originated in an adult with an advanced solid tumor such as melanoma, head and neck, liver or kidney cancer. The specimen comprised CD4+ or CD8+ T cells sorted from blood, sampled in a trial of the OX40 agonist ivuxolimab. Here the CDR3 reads CASQNTANYGYTF. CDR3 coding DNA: TGTGCCTCACAAAACACGGCTAACTATGGCTACACCTTC.